The TCR beta chain under discussion was sequenced for a study of shared clonotypes between healthy human individuals. Study at large: The donors, a couple of women and a few men, were aged 18 to 49.

In the case of this clone: What it binds is not known.

Original analysis: Filtering differed for immunoSEQ, which gave only junction sequences without quality scores. Libraries were prepared by immunoSEQ multiplex PCR; TCRdb keeps only in-frame clonotypes and omits some of them. For V, J and clone size, that table is used; D and trimming come from the DNA. The sample holds about 690,000 clones, about 90% seen once. Whole-study results and caveats: The study found lower generation probabilities in non-shared clonotypes than in those shared by all four donors. Generally, naive subsets (rather than memory subsets) showed larger estimated richness.

Trimming removed 3 bases from V and 0 bases from J, with 10 bases in between. There are 15 residues in the CDR3. CDR1 is SGDLS and CDR2 is YYNGEE in the germline V gene. The rearrangement joins TRBV9 to TRBJ2-1; TRBD1 is a possible D gene (6 bases). The TCR originated in a man aged 18 to 30 in good health. Some clones in this sample may be carry-over from other donors' samples. Input material: memory CD8+ T cells from PBMCs. As to subset: CD45RO+ cells pooled with CCR7-negative TemRA cells. The CDR3 sequence: CASSARTVSYNEQFF. In nucleotides, the CDR3 is TGTGCCAGCAGCGCGAGGACAGTCTCCTACAATGAGCAGTTCTTC.